This T cell receptor beta chain was profiled in a study of identical twins. Study-wide results and limits: Where out-of-frame alpha sequences were twin-shared, they showed excess low generation probability.

This CDR3 is 15 amino acids long. Trimming took 5 bases from V and 6 from J; bases not matched to a gene: 9. CDR1 is SGHTA, CDR2 FQGNSA, per germline. This clonotype showed up just a few times. Its antigen is not identified. TCRdb called the 5' RACE reads again in MiXCR, with one record for every CDR3 protein. The sample consists of hundreds of thousands of distinct CDR3 sequences, 8.6% of them appearing once. This sample also appeared in a second study, on yellow fever vaccine responses in identical twins.

The sequence was collected from a woman younger than 30 in good health. V is TRBV7-2 and J is TRBJ2-5; 10 positions match TRBD1. The sequenced sample consisted of PBMCs. CDR3 coding DNA: TGTGCCAGCAGCCTACGACAGGGGGCTGAGAAGACCCAGTACTTC. This sequence encodes CASSLRQGAEKTQYF.